Below are 24 T cell receptor beta chains sequenced from a single sample in a study of blood T cell repertoires in COVID-19 (TCRdb year 2020). Library creation used the immunoSEQ multiplex PCR assay. Not all clones reach the TCRdb copy of this immuneACCESS table, which keeps in-frame sequences only. Checked studies attribute under half of the gap to unresolved V genes and leave the rest unexplained. This sample comprises around 300,000 clones, roughly nine tenths of them detected only once. The ten largest clones capture 0.9% to 1% of the sample. The sample comprised peripheral blood. Receptors were obtained from a woman aged 40 to 50 who had recovered from COVID-19.

This clone has just a few counts. The chain joins TRBV5-4 to TRBJ2-3, with D possibly being TRBD2 (6 bases). CDR3 size: 15 residues. Deletions cut 5 bases from V and 0 bases from J, with 13 bases between. Germline lookup yields CDR1 SGHNT and CDR2 YYREEE (reference sequence). CDR3 DNA sequence: TGTGCCAGCAGGGCCTCGGGACTGAGCACAGATACGCAGTATTTT. Residues: CASRASGLSTDTQYF. The whole variable domain, remainder taken from reference TRBV5-4 and TRBJ2-3, is ETGVTQSPTHLIKTRGQQVTLRCSSQSGHNTVSWYQQALGQGPQFIFQYYREEENGRGNFPPRFSGLQFPNYSSELNVNALELDDSALYLCASRASGLSTDTQYFGPGTRLTVL.

The rearrangement joins TRBV28 to TRBJ1-2; D is possibly TRBD1 (5 bases). CDR1 MDHEN and CDR2 SYDVKM come from the germline V gene. Trimming removed 6 bases from V and 4 bases from J, with 27 bases in between. This CDR3 comprises 18 residues. This CDR3 is CASSSNGRGGWGSYGYTF. DNA for the CDR3: TGTGCCAGCAGCTCTAATGGGAGGGGCGGTTGGGGCTCCTATGGCTACACCTTC.

J is TRBJ2-7 and V is TRBV11-2, with TRBD2 identical over 9 bases. The CDR3 totals 15 residues. V lost 0 bases and J lost 7; bases outside the gene matches: 7. The germline V gene has CDR1 SGHAT and CDR2 FQNNGV. DNA for the CDR3: TGTGCCAGCAGCTTAGATTCCGCGGGAGGGAGGGAGCAGTACTTC. This codes for CASSLDSAGGREQYF.

The chain carries TRBV3-1 (or the pseudogene TRBV3-2) and TRBJ2-4; 9 nucleotides align to TRBD1. This CDR3 is 14 amino acids long. Germline V gene sequence: CDR1 LGHDT, CDR2 YNNKEL (reference sequence). The junction had 3 bases not matched to a gene; V was cut back by 4 bases and J by 5 bases. In DNA, the CDR3 is TGTGCCAGCAGCCGCCGGGACAGGGAAAACATTCAGTACTTC. The encoded protein is CASSRRDRENIQYF.

This clone was counted only a few times. This chain uses TRBV30 with TRBJ1-2, with D possibly being TRBD1 (5 bases). CDR1 is GTSNPN and CDR2 is SVGIG in the germline V gene (reference sequence). CDR3 length: 11 residues. V was pared by 7 bases and J by 8 bases, with 14 bases between. In nucleotides, the CDR3 is TGTGCCTCGACAGACGGAAGAGGCTACACCTTC. This encodes CASTDGRGYTF. Full variable domain (missing parts from reference TRBV30 and TRBJ1-2): SQTIHQWPATLVQPVGSPLSLECTVEGTSNPNLYWYRQAAGRGLQLLFYSVGIGQISSEVPQNLSASRPQDRQFILSSKKLLLSDSGFYLCASTDGRGYTFGSGTRLTVV.

The chain is built from TRBV29-1 and TRBJ2-7, with 8 bases identical to TRBD1. CDR1 is SQVTM and CDR2 is ANQGSEA in the germline V gene. V lost 4 bases and J lost 6; bases outside the gene matches: 8. This CDR3 comprises 13 residues. Here the CDR3 reads CSVAWGTGTEQYF. For the CDR3, the DNA is TGCAGCGTTGCTTGGGGGACAGGCACCGAGCAGTACTTC.

The genes are TRBV9 and TRBJ1-6, with 8 bases identical to TRBD1. Losses at the gene ends were 0 bases for V and 5 bases for J; bases not matched to a gene: 1. The CDR3 is made up of 15 amino acids. Germline V gene sequence: CDR1 SGDLS, CDR2 YYNGEE. The CDR3 DNA follows: TGTGCCAGCAGCGTAGGGGGACAGGATAATTCACCCCTCCACTTT. Translated: CASSVGGQDNSPLHF.

The chain has TRBV18 and TRBJ2-7; unclear D gene. Per germline, CDR1 KGHSH and CDR2 LQKENI. This CDR3 is 14 amino acids long. V shed 4 bases and J shed 0 bases, with 10 bases lying between them. CDR3 protein: CASSRATDSYEQYF. Here the CDR3 DNA reads TGTGCCAGCTCACGGGCAACAGACTCCTACGAGCAGTACTTC.

This clone was observed a single time. This sequence joins TRBV5-1 and TRBJ1-1; possibly TRBD1 for D (5 bases). Germline V gene data show CDR1 as SGHRS and CDR2 as YFSETQ. The germline V and J ends were trimmed by 3 bases and 4 bases, with 10 bases remaining between them. The CDR3 length is 13 residues. CDR3 residues: CASSSEGSTEAFF. The CDR3 coding sequence is TGCGCCAGCAGCTCGGAGGGGAGCACTGAAGCTTTCTTT.

The chain joins TRBV3-1 (or the pseudogene TRBV3-2) to TRBJ2-7, with a weak D call TRBD1 (6 bases). Germline V CDR1 and CDR2: LGHDT, YNNKEL (reference sequence). V gave up 8 bases and J gave up 0 bases, with 14 bases separating them. This CDR3 comprises 14 residues. The CDR3 region has the DNA TGTGCCAGCGCAGTAACAGGGAGCTCCTACGAGCAGTACTTC. It codes for CASAVTGSSYEQYF.

CDR3: CAWSRAADTQYF. The CDR3 nucleotides read TGTGCCTGGAGCCGAGCGGCAGATACGCAGTATTTT. V is TRBV30 and J is TRBJ2-3; a weak D match, TRBD2 (5 bases). The CDR3 has 12 amino acids. Germline CDR1 reads GTSNPN; CDR2 reads SVGIG (reference sequence). V lost 3 bases and J 4 bases, leaving 8 bases between the germline ends.

The chain joins TRBV9 to TRBJ2-1, with D possibly TRBD1 on 6 matching bases. The V gene's germline CDR1 is SGDLS and CDR2 YYNGEE. V gave up 5 bases and J gave up 2 bases, with 11 bases separating them. This CDR3 is built from 14 residues. The CDR3 protein is CASRGAEAYNEQFF. CDR3 in DNA: TGTGCCAGCAGGGGGGCGGAAGCCTACAATGAGCAGTTCTTC.

This clone has at least ten counts. CDR3 sequence (DNA): TGTGCCAGCAGCGCACCGGGAGTGGGGCCAGATACGCAGTATTTT. The encoded protein is CASSAPGVGPDTQYF. The chain has TRBV5-8 and TRBJ2-3, with a possible D match to TRBD2 (6 bases). Germline loops: CDR1 SGHTS, CDR2 YDEGEE. The CDR3 totals 15 residues. V lost 4 bases and J 4 bases, leaving 16 bases between the germline ends.

Here the CDR3 DNA reads TGCGCCAGCAGCTTGGCCAGGACTAGCGGGAGTGGAACCGGGGAGCTGTTTTTT. Translation: CASSLARTSGSGTGELFF. The J gene is TRBJ2-2, the V gene TRBV5-1; 13 nucleotides align to TRBD2. CDR1 SGHRS and CDR2 YFSETQ come from the germline V gene. The CDR3 length is 18 residues. With 0 bases clipped from V and 5 bases from J, the junction kept 7 bases outside the gene matches.

The chain has TRBV7-9 and TRBJ2-5; TRBD2 is a possible D gene (6 bases). V lost 5 bases and J 2 bases, leaving 15 bases between the germline ends. Germline V gives CDR1 SEHNR, CDR2 FQNEAQ (reference sequence). This CDR3 spans 15 amino acids. CDR3 sequence: CASSPGVADQETQYF. In nucleotides, the CDR3 is TGTGCCAGCAGCCCCGGGGTAGCGGATCAAGAGACCCAGTACTTC.

V gene TRBV30 combines with J gene TRBJ1-3; TRBD1 might be the D (5 bases). CDR3 size: 18 residues. Germline V CDR1 and CDR2: GTSNPN, SVGIG (reference sequence). V was trimmed by 0 bases and J by 2 bases, leaving 20 bases between them. The CDR3 is CAWSVLGMGTGAGNTIYF. The DNA for the CDR3 is TGTGCCTGGAGTGTACTAGGAATGGGGACTGGGGCTGGAAACACCATATATTTT. Based on the CDR3 plus reference TRBV30 and TRBJ1-3, the full variable domain is SQTIHQWPATLVQPVGSPLSLECTVEGTSNPNLYWYRQAAGRGLQLLFYSVGIGQISSEVPQNLSASRPQDRQFILSSKKLLLSDSGFYLCAWSVLGMGTGAGNTIYFGEGSWLTVV.

The V gene is TRBV30, the J gene TRBJ2-6; tentative D call: TRBD2 (5 bases). Per germline, CDR1 GTSNPN and CDR2 SVGIG (reference sequence). This CDR3 is 13 amino acids long. Trimming left V 8 bases short and J 1 base short, with 9 bases between. The CDR3 region is CALGGSGANVLTF. As DNA, the CDR3 is TGTGCCCTGGGCGGGTCTGGGGCCAACGTCCTGACTTTC.

The rearrangement joins TRBV5-1 to TRBJ2-1; TRBD2 matches at 10 bases. Per germline, CDR1 SGHRS and CDR2 YFSETQ. The CDR3 is 15 residues long. The trim removed 4 bases at V and 6 bases at J, leaving 7 bases unmatched. CDR3 coding DNA: TGCGCCAGCAGCACCCCTAGCGGGAGTAGCAATGAGCAGTTCTTC. It yields the protein CASSTPSGSSNEQFF. The full variable domain, in which reference TRBV5-1 and TRBJ2-1 provide the parts outside the CDR3, is KAGVTQTPRYLIKTRGQQVTLSCSPISGHRSVSWYQQTPGQGLQFLFEYFSETQRNKGNFPGRFSGRQFSNSRSEMNVSTLELGDSALYLCASSTPSGSSNEQFFGPGTRLTVL.

Here the CDR3 DNA reads TGCGCCAGCAGTCAATTCGGGGATGGATCTAGCACAGATACGCAGTATTTT. Residues: CASSQFGDGSSTDTQYF. The V call is TRBV23-1, the J call TRBJ2-3; TRBD2 is a possible D gene (5 bases). TRBV23-1 is annotated as an ORF whose role is uncertain. The CDR3 runs 17 residues. V lost 1 base, J lost 0 bases, and 14 bases lay in between.

The rearrangement joins TRBV7-9 to TRBJ2-7; 8 positions match TRBD2. CDR3 length equals 14 residues. Looked up from germline, CDR1 is SEHNR and CDR2 is FQNEAQ (reference sequence). V lost 1 base, J lost 3 bases, and 2 bases stayed unmatched. In DNA, the CDR3 is TGTGCCAGCAGCTTAGGGACTAGCATCTACGAGCAGTACTTC. It yields the protein CASSLGTSIYEQYF.

The gene calls are TRBV9 and TRBJ2-1; 8 nucleotides agree with TRBD1. Germline CDR1 SGDLS, CDR2 YYNGEE. This CDR3 has 16 residues. Trimming took 0 bases from V and 4 from J; bases not matched to a gene: 6. For the CDR3, the DNA is TGTGCCAGCAGCGTAGAACGGGGACAGGCGTACAATGAGCAGTTCTTC. Encoded protein: CASSVERGQAYNEQFF. Variable domain in full (rest from reference TRBV9 and TRBJ2-1): DSGVTQTPKHLITATGQRVTLRCSPRSGDLSVYWYQQSLDQGLQFLIQYYNGEERAKGNILERFSAQQFPDLHSELNLSSLELGDSALYFCASSVERGQAYNEQFFGPGTRLTVL.

J is TRBJ1-3 and V is TRBV9; D may be TRBD1 (5 bases). CDR1 is SGDLS and CDR2 is YYNGEE in the germline V gene. The CDR3 has 17 amino acids. V dropped 2 bases and J dropped 0 bases, with 15 bases sitting between them. As DNA, the CDR3 is TGTGCCAGCAGCGTGGGGACTGCAGCGGGCTCTGGAAACACCATATATTTT. It translates to CASSVGTAAGSGNTIYF.

The table lists this clone with a few counts. The chain uses TRBV15 and TRBJ1-1; D not certain. The V gene lost 0 bases and the J gene lost 2 bases, with 7 bases spanning the gap. The CDR3 spans 14 residues. Germline V gene sequence: CDR1 LNHNV, CDR2 YYDKDF (reference sequence). DNA for the CDR3: TGTGCCACCAGCAGAGATCGAGGAAACACTGAAGCTTTCTTT. Residues: CATSRDRGNTEAFF.

V and J are TRBV29-1 and TRBJ1-1; D gene unclear. The CDR3 consists of 13 residues. The V and J ends lost 1 base and 7 bases respectively, with 13 bases between them. CDR1 is SQVTM and CDR2 is ANQGSEA in the germline V gene. CDR3 nucleotide sequence: TGCAGCGTTGAAGCGGGAGGTTCACTTGAAGCTTTCTTT. Its translation: CSVEAGGSLEAFF.